Listed below are T cell receptor beta chains from one sample, sequenced in a study of CD8+CD57+ T cells in acquired aplastic anemia. From the reads, TCRdb called clonotypes with MiXCR, one entry per CDR3 protein. The sample has 200,000 to 250,000 distinct CDR3 sequences; less than 75% are singletons. Material: sorted CD4+, CD8+, or CD8+CD57+ T cells (not recorded which) from PBMCs. The origin of the receptors is a human donor with aplastic anemia. Each CDR3 is given with its conserved first and last residue. D genes are given only for firm matches. Clone size is shown for a subset of rows, as once, few, many or a class of expanded clone.

size,J,V,D,CDR3,DNA
.,TRBJ2-5,TRBV29-1,.,CSHKEGVQETQYF,TGCAGCCATAAGGAGGGGGTCCAAGAGACCCAGTACTTC
.,TRBJ1-3,TRBV9,.,CASSVGVGLSGNTIYF,TGTGCCAGCAGCGTAGGAGTCGGCCTCTCTGGAAACACCATATATTTT
.,TRBJ2-5,TRBV7-2,.,CASSGGAFETQYF,TGTGCCAGCAGCGGGGGGGCCTTCGAGACCCAGTACTTC
.,TRBJ2-2,TRBV7-2,.,CASSPMLQDGELFF,TGTGCCAGCAGCCCCATGTTGCAGGACGGGGAGCTGTTTTTT
.,TRBJ2-5,TRBV12-3/TRBV12-4,TRBD2,CASNPGGGMAETQYF,TGTGCCAGCAATCCCGGCGGGGGTATGGCGGAGACCCAGTACTTC
once,TRBJ2-7,TRBV7-9,TRBD1,CASSPPSGQATYEQYF,TGTGCCAGCAGCCCTCCTTCGGGACAGGCTACCTACGAGCAGTACTTC
.,TRBJ2-5,TRBV5-1,.,CASKEGAVAGARETQYF,TGCGCCAGCAAGGAGGGGGCGGTGGCAGGGGCTAGAGAGACCCAGTACTTC
.,TRBJ2-7,TRBV5-5,TRBD2,CASSPWGGLIYF,TGTGCCAGCAGCCCGTGGGGGGGATTAATTTATTTC
.,TRBJ2-7,TRBV12-5,TRBD1,CASGGQGYEQYF,TGTGCTAGTGGTGGACAGGGGTACGAGCAGTACTTC
.,TRBJ2-1,TRBV15,.,CATALGDYNEQFF,TGTGCCACCGCCTTGGGGGACTACAATGAGCAGTTCTTC
few,TRBJ2-5,TRBV29-1,.,CSVEGLSRETQYF,TGCAGCGTTGAAGGGCTCAGTCGAGAGACCCAGTACTTC
many,TRBJ2-3,TRBV2,.,CASSGWDGIFSTDTQYF,TGTGCCAGCAGTGGATGGGACGGGATCTTTAGCACAGATACGCAGTATTTT
.,TRBJ2-1,TRBV24-1,TRBD1,CATSDSTPGQGYNEQFF,TGTGCCACCAGTGATTCAACCCCGGGACAGGGCTACAATGAGCAGTTCTTC
few,TRBJ2-7,TRBV20-1,TRBD2,CSAPLSGRMTYEQYF,TGCAGTGCTCCCCTTAGCGGGAGAATGACCTACGAGCAGTACTTC
.,TRBJ2-7,TRBV7-2,.,CASSRDTGSYEQYF,TGTGCCAGCAGCCGAGACACTGGCTCCTACGAGCAGTACTTC
.,TRBJ2-1,TRBV7-9,TRBD2,CASSLEPAGGEQFF,TGTGCCAGCAGCTTAGAGCCAGCGGGAGGTGAGCAGTTCTTC
.,TRBJ2-5,TRBV2,.,CASSDGEDPTETQYF,TGTGCCAGCAGTGATGGAGAGGACCCGACGGAGACCCAGTACTTC
.,TRBJ1-5,TRBV7-2,.,CASSPDTRSNQPQHF,TGTGCCAGCAGCCCAGACACGAGGAGCAATCAGCCCCAGCATTTT
.,TRBJ1-2,TRBV20-1,.,CSASRGAANYGYTF,TGCAGTGCTAGCCGGGGAGCCGCTAACTATGGCTACACCTTC
few,TRBJ1-1,TRBV3-1,.,CASSQDFGTGNTEAFF,TGTGCCAGCAGCCAAGATTTTGGTACAGGGAACACTGAAGCTTTCTTT
.,TRBJ1-5,TRBV2,TRBD1,CASSGNPGQTIEPQHF,TGTGCCAGCAGTGGAAACCCGGGACAGACAATCGAACCCCAGCATTTT
few,TRBJ2-7,TRBV5-1,.,CASSEGNHEQYF,TGCGCCAGCAGCGAGGGCAACCACGAGCAGTACTTC
.,TRBJ2-7,TRBV9,TRBD2,CASSSGLAGEQYF,TGTGCCAGCAGTTCAGGACTAGCGGGCGAGCAGTACTTC
.,TRBJ2-7,TRBV7-6,.,CASSESGSDYEQYF,TGTGCCAGCAGCGAGTCGGGCTCGGACTACGAGCAGTACTTC
.,TRBJ2-3,TRBV29-1,.,CSVGTDSSTDTQYF,TGCAGCGTTGGGACTGACTCTAGCACAGATACGCAGTATTTT
few,TRBJ2-5,TRBV29-1,TRBD2,CSVEGLAGDQETQYF,TGCAGCGTTGAAGGGCTAGCGGGGGACCAAGAGACCCAGTACTTC
.,TRBJ1-1,TRBV19,TRBD1,CAAVGTGRAIEAFF,TGTGCCGCGGTGGGGACAGGGCGCGCCATTGAAGCTTTCTTT
.,TRBJ1-2,TRBV20-1,.,CSANRVNYGYTF,TGCAGTGCTAACAGGGTCAACTATGGCTACACCTTC
few,TRBJ2-1,TRBV20-1,TRBD2,CSARGGRADNEQFF,TGCAGTGCTAGGGGCGGGAGGGCCGACAATGAGCAGTTCTTC
.,TRBJ1-1,TRBV20-1,TRBD1,CSARIRDRNTEAFF,TGCAGTGCCCGAATCCGGGACAGGAACACTGAAGCTTTCTTT
.,TRBJ2-5,TRBV11-2,.,CASSLGNRETQYF,TGTGCCAGCAGCCTGGGAAATCGCGAGACCCAGTACTTC
.,TRBJ2-5,TRBV14,.,CASSQDKATQYF,TGTGCCAGCAGCCAAGATAAGGCGACCCAGTACTTC
.,TRBJ1-1,TRBV7-6,TRBD1,CASSPLGQADTEAFF,TGTGCCAGCAGCCCACTGGGACAGGCTGACACTGAAGCTTTCTTT
.,TRBJ1-3,TRBV15,.,CATSRAGNTIYF,TGTGCCACCAGCAGAGCTGGAAACACCATATATTTT
once,TRBJ1-3,TRBV15,.,CATSRADLSGNTIYF,TGTGCCACCAGCAGAGCTGATCTCTCTGGAAACACCATATATTTT
.,TRBJ2-2,TRBV7-6,TRBD2,CASNSGAGELFF,TGTGCCTCCAATAGCGGGGCGGGGGAGCTGTTTTTT
many,TRBJ2-1,TRBV10-2,.,CASSGGPPLYNEQFF,TGCGCCAGCAGCGGGGGTCCTCCCCTTTACAATGAGCAGTTCTTC
.,TRBJ1-5,TRBV19,.,CASIKWGRRNQPQHF,TGTGCCAGTATTAAGTGGGGGCGCCGAAATCAGCCCCAGCATTTT